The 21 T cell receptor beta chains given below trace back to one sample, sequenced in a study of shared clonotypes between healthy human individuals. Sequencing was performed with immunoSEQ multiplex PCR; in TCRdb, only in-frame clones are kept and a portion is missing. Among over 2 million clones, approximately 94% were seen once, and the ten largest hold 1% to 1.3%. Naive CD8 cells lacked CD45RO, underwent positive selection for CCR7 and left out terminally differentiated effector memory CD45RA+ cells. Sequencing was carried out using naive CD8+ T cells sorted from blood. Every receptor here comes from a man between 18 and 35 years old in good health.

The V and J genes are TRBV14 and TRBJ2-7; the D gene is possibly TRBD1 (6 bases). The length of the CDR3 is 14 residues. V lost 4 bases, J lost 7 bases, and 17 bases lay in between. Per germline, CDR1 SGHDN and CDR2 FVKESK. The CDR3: CASSLLGHPREQYF. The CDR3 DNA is TGTGCCAGCAGCCTACTGGGACACCCGCGGGAGCAGTACTTC.

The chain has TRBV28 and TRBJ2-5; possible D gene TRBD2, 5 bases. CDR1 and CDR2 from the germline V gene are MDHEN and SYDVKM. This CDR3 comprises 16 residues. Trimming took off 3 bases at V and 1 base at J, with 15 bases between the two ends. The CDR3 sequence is CASSFVAEGPQETQYF. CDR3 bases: TGTGCCAGCAGTTTTGTGGCAGAGGGCCCCCAAGAGACCCAGTACTTC.

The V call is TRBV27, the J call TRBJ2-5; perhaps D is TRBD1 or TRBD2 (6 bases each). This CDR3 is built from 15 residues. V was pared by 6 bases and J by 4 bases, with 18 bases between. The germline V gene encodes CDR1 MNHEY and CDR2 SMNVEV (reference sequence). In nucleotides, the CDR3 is TGTGCCAGCAGCTTCAAAGGGGGGTGGGGAGAGACCCAGTACTTC. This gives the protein CASSFKGGWGETQYF.

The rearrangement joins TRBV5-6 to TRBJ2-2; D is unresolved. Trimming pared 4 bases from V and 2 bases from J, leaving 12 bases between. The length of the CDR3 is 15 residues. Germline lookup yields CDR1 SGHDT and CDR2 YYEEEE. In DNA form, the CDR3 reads TGTGCCAGCAGCGTACTTACTGGAAACACCGGGGAGCTGTTTTTT. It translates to CASSVLTGNTGELFF.

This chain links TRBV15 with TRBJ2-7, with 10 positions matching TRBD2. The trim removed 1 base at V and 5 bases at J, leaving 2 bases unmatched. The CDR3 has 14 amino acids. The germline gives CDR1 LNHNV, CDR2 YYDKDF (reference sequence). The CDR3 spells CATSRASGSNEQYF. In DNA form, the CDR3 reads TGTGCCACCAGCAGAGCTAGCGGGAGCAACGAGCAGTACTTC. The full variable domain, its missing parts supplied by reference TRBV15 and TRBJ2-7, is DAMVIQNPRYQVTQFGKPVTLSCSQTLNHNVMYWYQQKSSQAPKLLFHYYDKDFNNEADTPDNFQSRRPNTSFCFLDIRSPGLGDTAMYLCATSRASGSNEQYFGPGTRLTVT.

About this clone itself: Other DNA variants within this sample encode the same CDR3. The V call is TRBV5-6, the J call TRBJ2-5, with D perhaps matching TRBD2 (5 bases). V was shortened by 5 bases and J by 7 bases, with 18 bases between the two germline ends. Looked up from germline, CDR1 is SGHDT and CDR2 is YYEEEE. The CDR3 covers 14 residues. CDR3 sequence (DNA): TGTGCCAGCAGGTTGCGAGGGAAGGTTGGGACCCAGTACTTC. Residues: CASRLRGKVGTQYF.

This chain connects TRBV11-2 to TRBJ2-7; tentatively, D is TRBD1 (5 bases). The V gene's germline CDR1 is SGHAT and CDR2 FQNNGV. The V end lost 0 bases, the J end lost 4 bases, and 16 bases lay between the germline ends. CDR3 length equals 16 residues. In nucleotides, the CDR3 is TGTGCCAGCAGCTTAGATCCGGCAGGGAATGGGTACGAGCAGTACTTC. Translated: CASSLDPAGNGYEQYF.

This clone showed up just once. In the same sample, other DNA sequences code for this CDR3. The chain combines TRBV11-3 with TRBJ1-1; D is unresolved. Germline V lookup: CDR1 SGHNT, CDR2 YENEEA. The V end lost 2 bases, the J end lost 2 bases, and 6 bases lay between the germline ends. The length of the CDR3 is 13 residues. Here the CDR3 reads CASSLTGNTEAFF. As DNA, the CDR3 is TGTGCCAGCAGCTTAACCGGTAACACTGAAGCTTTCTTT.

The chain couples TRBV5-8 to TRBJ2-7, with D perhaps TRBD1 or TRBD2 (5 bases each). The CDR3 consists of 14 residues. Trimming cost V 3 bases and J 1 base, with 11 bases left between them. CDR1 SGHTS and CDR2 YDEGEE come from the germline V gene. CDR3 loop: CASSSGPESYEQYF. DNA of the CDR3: TGTGCCAGCAGCTCGGGACCGGAGTCCTACGAGCAGTACTTC.

CDR3: CASRAVQGVETEAFF. The DNA for the CDR3 is TGCGCCAGCAGAGCCGTACAGGGTGTGGAAACTGAAGCTTTCTTT. The chain couples TRBV5-1 to TRBJ1-1, with TRBD1 as a possible D gene (6 bases). Germline V lookup: CDR1 SGHRS, CDR2 YFSETQ. CDR3 length: 15 amino acids. The V gene lost 5 bases and the J gene lost 5 bases, with 19 bases spanning the gap.

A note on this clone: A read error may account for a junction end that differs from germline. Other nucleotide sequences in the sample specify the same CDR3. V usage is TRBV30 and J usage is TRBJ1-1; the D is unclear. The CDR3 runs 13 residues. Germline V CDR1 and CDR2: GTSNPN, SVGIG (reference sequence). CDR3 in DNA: TGTGCCTGGACGGCTCAAGTCGGCCCTGAAGCCTTCTTT. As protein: CAWTAQVGPEAFF.

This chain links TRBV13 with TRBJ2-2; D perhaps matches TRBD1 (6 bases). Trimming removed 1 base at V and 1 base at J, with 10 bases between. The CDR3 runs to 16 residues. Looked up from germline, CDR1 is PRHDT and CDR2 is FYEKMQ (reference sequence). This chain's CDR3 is CASSLVTGMNTGELFF. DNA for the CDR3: TGTGCCAGCAGCTTAGTCACAGGGATGAACACCGGGGAGCTGTTTTTT.

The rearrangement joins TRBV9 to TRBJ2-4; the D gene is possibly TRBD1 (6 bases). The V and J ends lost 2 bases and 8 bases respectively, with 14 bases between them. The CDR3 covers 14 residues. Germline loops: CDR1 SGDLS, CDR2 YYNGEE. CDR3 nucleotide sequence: TGTGCCAGCAGCGTCCAGGGGTTGGAAGACATTCAGTACTTC. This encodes CASSVQGLEDIQYF. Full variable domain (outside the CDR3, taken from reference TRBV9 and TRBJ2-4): DSGVTQTPKHLITATGQRVTLRCSPRSGDLSVYWYQQSLDQGLQFLIQYYNGEERAKGNILERFSAQQFPDLHSELNLSSLELGDSALYFCASSVQGLEDIQYFGAGTRLSVL.

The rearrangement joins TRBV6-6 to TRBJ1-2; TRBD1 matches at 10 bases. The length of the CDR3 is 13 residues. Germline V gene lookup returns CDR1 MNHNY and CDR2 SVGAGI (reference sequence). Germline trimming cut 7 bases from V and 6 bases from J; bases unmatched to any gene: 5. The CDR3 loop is CASTDRGRDGYTF. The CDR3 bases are TGTGCCAGCACCGACAGGGGGCGCGATGGCTACACCTTC.

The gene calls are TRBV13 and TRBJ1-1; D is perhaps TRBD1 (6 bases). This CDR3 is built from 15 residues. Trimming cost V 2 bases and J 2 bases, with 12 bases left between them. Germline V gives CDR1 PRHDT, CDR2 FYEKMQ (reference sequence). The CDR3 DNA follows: TGTGCCAGCAGCTTAAACGGGGGGCCCAACACTGAAGCTTTCTTT. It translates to CASSLNGGPNTEAFF.

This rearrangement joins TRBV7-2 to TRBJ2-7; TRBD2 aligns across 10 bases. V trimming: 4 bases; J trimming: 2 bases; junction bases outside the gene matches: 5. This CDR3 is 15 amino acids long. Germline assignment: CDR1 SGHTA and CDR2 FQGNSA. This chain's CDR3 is CASSYGLAVTYEQYF. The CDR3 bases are TGTGCCAGCAGCTACGGACTAGCGGTGACCTACGAGCAGTACTTC.

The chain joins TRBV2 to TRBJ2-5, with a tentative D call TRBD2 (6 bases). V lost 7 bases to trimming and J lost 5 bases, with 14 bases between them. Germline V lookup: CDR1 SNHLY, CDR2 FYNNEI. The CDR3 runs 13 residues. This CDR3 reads CASIGGNGETQYF. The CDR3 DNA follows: TGTGCCAGCATAGGCGGGAATGGGGAGACCCAGTACTTC. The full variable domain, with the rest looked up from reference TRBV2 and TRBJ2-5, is EPEVTQTPSHQVTQMGQEVILRCVPISNHLYFYWYRQILGQKVEFLVSFYNNEISEKSEIFDDQFSVERPDGSNFTLKIRSTKLEDSAMYFCASIGGNGETQYFGPGTRLLVL.

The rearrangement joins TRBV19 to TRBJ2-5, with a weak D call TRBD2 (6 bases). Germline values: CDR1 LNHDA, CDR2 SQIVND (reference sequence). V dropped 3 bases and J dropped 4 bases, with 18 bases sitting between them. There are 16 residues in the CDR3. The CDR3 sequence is CASSIRDSAWPETQYF. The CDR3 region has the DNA TGTGCCAGTAGTATCCGGGACTCCGCTTGGCCAGAGACCCAGTACTTC.

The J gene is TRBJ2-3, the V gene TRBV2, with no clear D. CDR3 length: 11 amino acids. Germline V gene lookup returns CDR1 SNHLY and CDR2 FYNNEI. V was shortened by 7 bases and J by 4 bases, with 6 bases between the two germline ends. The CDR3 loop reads CASILSDTQYF. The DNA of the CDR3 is TGTGCCAGCATTCTTTCAGATACGCAGTATTTT. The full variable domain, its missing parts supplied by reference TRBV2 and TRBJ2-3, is EPEVTQTPSHQVTQMGQEVILRCVPISNHLYFYWYRQILGQKVEFLVSFYNNEISEKSEIFDDQFSVERPDGSNFTLKIRSTKLEDSAMYFCASILSDTQYFGPGTRLTVL.

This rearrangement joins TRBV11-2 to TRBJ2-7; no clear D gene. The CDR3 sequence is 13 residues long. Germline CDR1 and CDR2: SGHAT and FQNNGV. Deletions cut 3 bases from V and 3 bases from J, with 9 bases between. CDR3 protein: CASSFETDYEQYF. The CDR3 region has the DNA TGTGCCAGCAGCTTTGAAACAGACTACGAGCAGTACTTC.

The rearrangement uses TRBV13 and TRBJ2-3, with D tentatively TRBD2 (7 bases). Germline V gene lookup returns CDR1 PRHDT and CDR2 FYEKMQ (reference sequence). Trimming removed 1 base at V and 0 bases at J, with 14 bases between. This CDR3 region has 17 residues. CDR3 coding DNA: TGTGCCAGCAGCTTAGAGGTATGGGGGGGCAGCACAGATACGCAGTATTTT. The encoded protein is CASSLEVWGGSTDTQYF.